The present T cell receptor (beta chain) was sequenced within a study of beta chain features in type 1 diabetes. Study conclusions and caveats: Within each of all four CD4+ subsets, Type 1 diabetes patients had TCRB CDR3s that were moderately but significantly shorter. Naive, central memory and Treg TCRB repertoires appeared more alike in patients than in healthy donors.

All of the isolated RNA was reverse transcribed, so expressed TCRB transcripts were sequenced. Sequencing used immunoSEQ multiplex PCR; TCRdb keeps in-frame clones, though not all of them. This repertoire shows about 370,000 clones, about 10% found once; its top ten account for 0.6%. As regards this clone: No antigen is known for it.

CDR1 and CDR2 from the germline V gene are SNHLY and FYNNEI. The V end was cut by 2 bases, the J end by 3 bases, with 25 bases between. The CDR3 has 19 amino acids. The sample taken for sequencing was central memory CD4+ T cells from blood. The TCR comes from a man aged 30 to 39 with type 1 diabetes. This chain uses TRBV2 with TRBJ2-5; possible D gene TRBD2, 6 bases. The CDR3: CASSESIGRGGWREETQYF. The CDR3 nucleotides read TGTGCCAGCAGTGAAAGTATAGGCAGAGGAGGGTGGAGGGAAGAGACCCAGTACTTC.